The 13 T cell receptor beta chains below were found in one sample sequenced in a study of blood T cell repertoires in COVID-19. This table comes from immunoSEQ multiplex PCR, and its TCRdb copy is limited to in-frame clones, with some not included. Of 150,000 to 200,000 clones listed, around 87% are singletons. Source material: peripheral blood. The source is a woman aged 65 to 85 with COVID-19, enrolled during active disease.

The rearrangement uses TRBV6-5 and TRBJ2-6; D perhaps matches TRBD2 (6 bases). Trimming shortened V by 2 bases and J by 3 bases, and 11 bases separated the two germline ends. This CDR3 has 16 residues. Germline V gives CDR1 MNHEY, CDR2 SVGAGI. The CDR3 protein is CASSYESGSGANVLTF. The DNA of the CDR3 is TGTGCCAGCAGTTACGAGTCCGGGAGTGGGGCCAACGTCCTGACTTTC.

A single count supports this clone. This chain joins TRBV28 and TRBJ1-1; tentative D call: TRBD1 (6 bases). V was cut by 2 bases and J by 5 bases, with 12 bases left in between. CDR3 length equals 14 residues. Germline V lookup: CDR1 MDHEN, CDR2 SYDVKM. This CDR3 reads CASSLVRGGTEAFF. CDR3 DNA: TGTGCCAGCAGTTTAGTCAGGGGAGGGACTGAAGCTTTCTTT.

The chain joins TRBV19 to TRBJ1-1, with unresolved D. The V end lost 6 bases, the J end lost 0 bases, and 8 bases lay between the germline ends. Germline assignment: CDR1 LNHDA and CDR2 SQIVND (reference sequence). The CDR3 extends over 13 amino acids. CDR3 protein: CASRNRMNTEAFF. Written as DNA, the CDR3 is TGTGCCAGTAGGAACAGAATGAACACTGAAGCTTTCTTT.

The DNA for the CDR3 is TGTGCCAGCTCATACGACAGGAGCTCTGGAAACACCATATATTTT. Translating it yields CASSYDRSSGNTIYF. V and J are TRBV18 and TRBJ1-3, with D maybe TRBD1 (6 bases). Per the germline V gene, CDR1 is KGHSH and CDR2 is LQKENI. This CDR3 has 15 amino acids. Deletions cut 5 bases from V and 0 bases from J, with 11 bases between. The whole variable domain, filled in from reference TRBV18 and TRBJ1-3, reads NAGVMQNPRHLVRRRGQEARLRCSPMKGHSHVYWYRQLPEEGLKFMVYLQKENIIDESGMPKERFSAEFPKEGPSILRIQQVVRGDSAAYFCASSYDRSSGNTIYFGEGSWLTVV.

This chain links TRBV7-2 with TRBJ2-2; TRBD2 aligns across 8 bases. This CDR3 has 17 amino acids. The trim removed 4 bases at V and 4 bases at J, leaving 11 bases unmatched. CDR1 and CDR2 (germline): SGHTA, FQGNSA. The CDR3 DNA reads TGTGCCAGCAGCTCCCAAGGGCGGGGGGACCCCACCGGGGAGCTGTTTTTT. Its protein product is CASSSQGRGDPTGELFF. Full variable domain (outside the CDR3, taken from reference TRBV7-2 and TRBJ2-2): GAGVSQSPSNKVTEKGKDVELRCDPISGHTALYWYRQSLGQGLEFLIYFQGNSAPDKSGLPSDRFSAERTGGSVSTLTIQRTQQEDSAVYLCASSSQGRGDPTGELFFGEGSRLTVL.

This chain joins TRBV10-2 and TRBJ2-1; 8 bases fit TRBD1. Per the germline V gene, CDR1 is WSHSY and CDR2 is SAAADI. The CDR3 has 13 residues. J lost 7 bases, V lost 10 bases, and 9 bases had no gene match. CDR3 protein: CATPDRDKNEQFF. The CDR3 DNA is TGCGCCACCCCGGACAGGGATAAAAATGAGCAGTTCTTC.

The V call is TRBV10-2, the J call TRBJ2-3, with 12 bases that match TRBD2. J was trimmed by 4 bases and V by 4 bases; bases with no gene match: 6. This CDR3 region has 16 residues. Germline V gives CDR1 WSHSY, CDR2 SAAADI. The CDR3 loop is CASSALPSGGADTQYF. The CDR3 DNA reads TGCGCCAGCAGTGCCCTCCCTAGCGGGGGGGCAGATACGCAGTATTTT.

The chain is built from TRBV18 and TRBJ1-2; D is unclear. The CDR3 totals 13 residues. The germline gives CDR1 KGHSH, CDR2 LQKENI. Trimming took 3 bases from V and 5 from J, leaving 10 bases between them. The CDR3 loop is CASSPDGMYGYTF. In DNA form, the CDR3 reads TGTGCCAGCTCACCCGACGGGATGTATGGCTACACCTTC. Full variable domain (missing parts from reference TRBV18 and TRBJ1-2): NAGVMQNPRHLVRRRGQEARLRCSPMKGHSHVYWYRQLPEEGLKFMVYLQKENIIDESGMPKERFSAEFPKEGPSILRIQQVVRGDSAAYFCASSPDGMYGYTFGSGTRLTVV.

V and J are TRBV3-1 (or the pseudogene TRBV3-2) and TRBJ1-1; 7 nucleotides line up with TRBD1. There are 16 residues in the CDR3. The germline CDR1 and CDR2 sequences are LGHDT and YNNKEL (reference sequence). V was pared by 0 bases and J by 2 bases, with 6 bases of the junction left unmatched. The CDR3, as DNA: TGTGCCAGCAGCCAAGATCCACAGGGGACCAACACTGAAGCTTTCTTT. It is translated as CASSQDPQGTNTEAFF.

The chain uses TRBV2 and TRBJ2-2; 9 bases map to TRBD1. CDR1 is SNHLY and CDR2 is FYNNEI in the germline V gene. The CDR3 is made up of 15 amino acids. V lost 6 bases, J lost 8 bases, and 10 bases stayed unmatched. DNA of the CDR3: TGTGCCAGCAGAGGGGACAGGGCCCGGGGTGGGGAGCTGTTTTTT. This sequence encodes CASRGDRARGGELFF.

This chain joins TRBV4-1 and TRBJ1-4; TRBD1 agrees at 12 bases. CDR3 length: 19 residues. The germline CDR1 and CDR2 sequences are MGHRA and YSYEKL. The trim removed 3 bases at V and 0 bases at J, leaving 8 bases unmatched. CDR3 amino acids: CASSHSAGTGGSTNEKLFF. In DNA form, the CDR3 reads TGCGCCAGCAGCCACTCGGCCGGGACAGGGGGCTCAACTAATGAAAAACTGTTTTTT.

V and J are TRBV18 and TRBJ2-7, with 12 bases fitting TRBD1. V shed 8 bases and J 6 bases; nucleotides not matched to a gene: 8. Germline lookup yields CDR1 KGHSH and CDR2 LQKENI. The CDR3 covers 14 residues. This CDR3 is CASRPGQGAIEQYF. The CDR3 DNA reads as TGTGCCAGCCGGCCGGGACAGGGGGCGATCGAGCAGTACTTC.

The rearrangement uses TRBV14 and TRBJ1-6, with 7 bases aligning to TRBD1. The CDR3 runs 16 residues. The J segment lost 7 bases and the V segment lost 4 bases, leaving 10 bases of the junction unmatched. In germline, CDR1 is SGHDN, CDR2 FVKESK. CDR3 amino acids: CASSPNRGTENSPLHF. Here the CDR3 DNA reads TGTGCCAGCAGCCCAAACCGTGGGACAGAGAATTCACCCCTCCACTTT.